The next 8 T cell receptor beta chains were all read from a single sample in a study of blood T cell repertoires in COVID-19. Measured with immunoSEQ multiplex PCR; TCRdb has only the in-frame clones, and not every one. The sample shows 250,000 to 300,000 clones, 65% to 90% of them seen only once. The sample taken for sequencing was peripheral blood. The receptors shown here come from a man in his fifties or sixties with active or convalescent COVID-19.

The CDR3 sequence is CASSARGSTDTQYF. The CDR3 nucleotides are TGTGCCAGCAGCGCCCGGGGGAGCACAGATACGCAGTATTTT. V and J are TRBV9 and TRBJ2-3, with TRBD2 as a possible D gene (6 bases). Trimming left V 3 bases short and J 0 bases short, with 8 bases between. This CDR3 contains 14 residues. Per the germline V gene, CDR1 is SGDLS and CDR2 is YYNGEE.

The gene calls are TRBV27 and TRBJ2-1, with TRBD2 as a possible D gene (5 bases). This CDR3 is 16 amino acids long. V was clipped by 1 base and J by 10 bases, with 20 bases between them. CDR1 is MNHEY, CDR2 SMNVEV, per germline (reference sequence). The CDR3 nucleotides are TGTGCCAGCAGTTTATATTTTTCAAGCGGAGCAATCGAGCAGTTCTTC. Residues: CASSLYFSSGAIEQFF.

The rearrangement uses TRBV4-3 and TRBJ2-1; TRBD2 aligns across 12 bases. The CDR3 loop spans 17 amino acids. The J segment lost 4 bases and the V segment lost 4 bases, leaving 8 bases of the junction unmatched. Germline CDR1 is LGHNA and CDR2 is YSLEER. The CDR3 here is CASSPSSLAGGYNEQFF. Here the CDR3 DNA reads TGCGCCAGCAGCCCGTCATCACTAGCGGGGGGTTACAATGAGCAGTTCTTC.

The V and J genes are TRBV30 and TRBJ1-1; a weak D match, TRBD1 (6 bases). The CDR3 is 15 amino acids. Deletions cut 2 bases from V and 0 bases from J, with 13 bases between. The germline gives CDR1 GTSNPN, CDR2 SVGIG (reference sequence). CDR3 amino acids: CAWSSTGYMNTEAFF. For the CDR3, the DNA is TGTGCCTGGAGTTCGACAGGATATATGAACACTGAAGCTTTCTTT.

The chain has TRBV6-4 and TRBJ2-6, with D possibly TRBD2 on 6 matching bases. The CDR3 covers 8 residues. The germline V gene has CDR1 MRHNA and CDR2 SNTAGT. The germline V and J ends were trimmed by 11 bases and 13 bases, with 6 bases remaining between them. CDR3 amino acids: CARGVLTF. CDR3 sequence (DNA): TGTGCCCGGGGGGTCCTGACTTTC.

CDR3 loop: CAIRAGTDNSPLHF. CDR3 DNA sequence: TGTGCCATCAGAGCCGGGACAGATAATTCACCCCTCCACTTT. This chain connects TRBV10-3 to TRBJ1-6, with 7 positions matching TRBD1. The length of the CDR3 is 14 residues. V was clipped by 6 bases and J by 5 bases; unmatched bases: 4. CDR1 ENHRY and CDR2 SYGVKD come from the germline V gene.

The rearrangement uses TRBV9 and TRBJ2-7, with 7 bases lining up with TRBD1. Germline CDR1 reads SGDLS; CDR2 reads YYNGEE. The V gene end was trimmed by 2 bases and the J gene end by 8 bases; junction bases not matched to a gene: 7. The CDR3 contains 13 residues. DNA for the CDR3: TGTGCCAGCAGCGTTCGGGACAGAGGCCAGCAGTACTTC. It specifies CASSVRDRGQQYF.

The CDR3 DNA sequence: TGTGCCAGCAGCTACGGACTAGCGGGAGCGAGCGAGACCCAGTACTTC. Protein: CASSYGLAGASETQYF. The chain is built from TRBV9 and TRBJ2-5; 13 bases fit TRBD2. The V gene's germline CDR1 is SGDLS and CDR2 YYNGEE. The CDR3 has 16 residues. V trimming: 4 bases; J trimming: 5 bases; junction bases outside the gene matches: 8.